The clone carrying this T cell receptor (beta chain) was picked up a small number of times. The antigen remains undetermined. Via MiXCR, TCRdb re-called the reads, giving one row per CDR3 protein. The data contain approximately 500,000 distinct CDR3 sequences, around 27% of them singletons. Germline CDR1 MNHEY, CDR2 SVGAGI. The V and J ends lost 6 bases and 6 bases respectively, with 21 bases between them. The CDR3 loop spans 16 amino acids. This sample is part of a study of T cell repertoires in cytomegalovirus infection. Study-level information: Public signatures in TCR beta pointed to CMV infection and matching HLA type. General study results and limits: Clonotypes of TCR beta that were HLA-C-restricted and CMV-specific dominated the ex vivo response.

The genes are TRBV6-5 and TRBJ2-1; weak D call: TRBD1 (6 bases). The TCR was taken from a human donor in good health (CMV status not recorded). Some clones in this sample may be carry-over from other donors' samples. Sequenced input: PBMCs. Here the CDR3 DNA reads TGTGCCAGCAGCCTAAGTTGGGACAAGGCTACCAATGAGCAGTTCTTC. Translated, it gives CASSLSWDKATNEQFF.